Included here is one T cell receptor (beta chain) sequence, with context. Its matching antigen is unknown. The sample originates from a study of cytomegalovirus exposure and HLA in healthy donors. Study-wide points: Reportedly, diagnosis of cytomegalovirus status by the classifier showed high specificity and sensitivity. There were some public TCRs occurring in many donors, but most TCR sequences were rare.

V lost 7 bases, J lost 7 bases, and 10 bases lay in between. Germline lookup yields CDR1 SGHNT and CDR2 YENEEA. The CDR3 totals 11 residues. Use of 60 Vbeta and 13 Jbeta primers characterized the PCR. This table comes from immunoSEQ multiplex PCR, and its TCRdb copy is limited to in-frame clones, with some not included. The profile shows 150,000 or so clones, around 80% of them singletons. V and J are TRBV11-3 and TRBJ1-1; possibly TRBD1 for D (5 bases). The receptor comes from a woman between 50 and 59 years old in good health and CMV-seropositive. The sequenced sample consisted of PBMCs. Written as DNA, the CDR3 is TGTGCCAGCAACGGCGGGGGTGAAGCTTTCTTT. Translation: CASNGGGEAFF.